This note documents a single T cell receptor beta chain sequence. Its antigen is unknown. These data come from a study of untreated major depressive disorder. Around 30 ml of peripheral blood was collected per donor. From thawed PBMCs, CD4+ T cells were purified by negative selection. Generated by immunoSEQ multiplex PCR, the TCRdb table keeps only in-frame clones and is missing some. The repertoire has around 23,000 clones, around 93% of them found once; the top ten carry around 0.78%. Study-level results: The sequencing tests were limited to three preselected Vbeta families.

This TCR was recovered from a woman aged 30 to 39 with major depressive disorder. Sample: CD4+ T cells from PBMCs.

This chain's CDR3 is CASSSGGNRNEQFF. The CDR3 nucleotides are TGTGCCAGCAGTTCAGGGGGCAATAGGAATGAGCAGTTCTTC. The chain joins TRBV28 to TRBJ2-1, with 8 bases matching TRBD1. V shed 4 bases, J shed 7 bases, and the junction held 6 bases outside the gene matches. The length of the CDR3 is 14 residues. The V gene's germline CDR1 is MDHEN and CDR2 SYDVKM.